This is a list of T cell receptor beta chains from one sample in a study of graft-versus-host responses after intestinal transplantation. Their antigens are not known. The data were produced by immunoSEQ multiplex PCR, yet TCRdb's version contains in-frame clones alone and is incomplete. Seen here are tens of thousands of clones, roughly 95% observed once, and the top ten hold 0.2% to 0.25%. The sequenced sample was unstimulated CD4+ T cells sorted from spleen or lymph node cells, obtained before transplant. All receptors come from a human donor who was the organ donor for an intestinal transplant. Each CDR3 is given without its conserved first and last residue. The order of the fields is J gene, CDR3 length, V gene, CDR3 protein.

J gene: TRBJ2-7; CDR3 length: 11; V gene: TRBV5-1; CDR3 protein: ASSLDNPYEQY
J gene: TRBJ2-1; CDR3 length: 12; V gene: TRBV7-2; CDR3 protein: ASRGQGIYNEQF
J gene: TRBJ1-4; CDR3 length: 13; V gene: TRBV7-8; CDR3 protein: ASRPTGYNNEKLF
J gene: TRBJ2-3; CDR3 length: 11; V gene: TRBV7-2; CDR3 protein: ASSLFGPDTQY
J gene: TRBJ2-1; CDR3 length: 15; V gene: TRBV29-1; CDR3 protein: SGIAGDFPHSYSEQF
J gene: TRBJ1-2; CDR3 length: 11; V gene: TRBV6-5; CDR3 protein: ASSWGRNYGYT
J gene: TRBJ1-6; CDR3 length: 12; V gene: TRBV19; CDR3 protein: ASSSTGGNSPLH
J gene: TRBJ1-3; CDR3 length: 14; V gene: TRBV9; CDR3 protein: ASSETGGAAGNTIY
J gene: TRBJ2-7; CDR3 length: 10; V gene: TRBV7-9; CDR3 protein: ASSLTGGEQY
J gene: TRBJ2-1; CDR3 length: 14; V gene: TRBV11-2; CDR3 protein: ASSLRTSGGYNEQF
J gene: TRBJ2-4; CDR3 length: 14; V gene: TRBV7-2; CDR3 protein: ASSPGQTLAKNIQY
J gene: TRBJ1-4; CDR3 length: 14; V gene: TRBV7-9; CDR3 protein: ASSLGQGATNEKLF
J gene: TRBJ1-6; CDR3 length: 12; V gene: TRBV6-5; CDR3 protein: ASSYGAYNSPLH
J gene: TRBJ1-3; CDR3 length: 15; V gene: TRBV6-4; CDR3 protein: ASRTGPQDSSGNTIY
J gene: TRBJ1-3; CDR3 length: 14; V gene: TRBV5-1; CDR3 protein: ASSPAQGTTGNTIY
J gene: TRBJ1-4; CDR3 length: 9; V gene: TRBV2; CDR3 protein: ASSEVEKLF
J gene: TRBJ2-3; CDR3 length: 9; V gene: TRBV5-6; CDR3 protein: ASSKGDTQY
J gene: TRBJ1-5; CDR3 length: 15; V gene: TRBV5-5; CDR3 protein: ASSFPWTGATPPPQH
J gene: TRBJ2-3; CDR3 length: 14; V gene: TRBV11-3; CDR3 protein: ASSLFSGPSTDTQY
J gene: TRBJ1-5; CDR3 length: 14; V gene: TRBV5-8; CDR3 protein: ASSSRQANSNQPQH
J gene: TRBJ1-1; CDR3 length: 14; V gene: TRBV11-2; CDR3 protein: ASSSPRGRENTEAF
J gene: TRBJ1-5; CDR3 length: 12; V gene: TRBV4-3; CDR3 protein: ASSQGTNNQPQH
J gene: TRBJ2-3; CDR3 length: 13; V gene: TRBV5-1; CDR3 protein: ASSLVRGGTDTQY
J gene: TRBJ1-6; CDR3 length: 12; V gene: TRBV10-3; CDR3 protein: AISDGREGSPLH
J gene: TRBJ2-3; CDR3 length: 12; V gene: TRBV5-5; CDR3 protein: ASSSRTSTDTQY
J gene: TRBJ1-2; CDR3 length: 12; V gene: TRBV6-1; CDR3 protein: ASTRDRADYGYT
J gene: TRBJ2-4; CDR3 length: 14; V gene: TRBV6-6; CDR3 protein: ASNRLGQGTKNIQY
J gene: TRBJ2-3; CDR3 length: 13; V gene: TRBV10-3; CDR3 protein: AISERDRITDTQY
J gene: TRBJ1-6; CDR3 length: 13; V gene: TRBV6-6; CDR3 protein: ASSYGARYNSPLH
J gene: TRBJ1-2; CDR3 length: 13; V gene: TRBV5-4; CDR3 protein: ASSSYRGPNYGYT
J gene: TRBJ2-5; CDR3 length: 14; V gene: TRBV7-2; CDR3 protein: ASSLGSGGAGETQY
J gene: TRBJ1-2; CDR3 length: 11; V gene: TRBV19; CDR3 protein: ASSPGQGYGYT
J gene: .; CDR3 length: 11; V gene: TRBV5-1; CDR3 protein: ASSWTGGYEQY
J gene: TRBJ1-1; CDR3 length: 11; V gene: TRBV10-3; CDR3 protein: AIRARYDTEAF
J gene: TRBJ1-6; CDR3 length: 13; V gene: TRBV6-4; CDR3 protein: ASSREAAGYSPLH
J gene: TRBJ2-1; CDR3 length: 10; V gene: TRBV14; CDR3 protein: ASSPGGDEQF
J gene: TRBJ1-5; CDR3 length: 13; V gene: TRBV4-1; CDR3 protein: ASSQVSGSNQPQH
J gene: TRBJ1-2; CDR3 length: 13; V gene: TRBV6-6; CDR3 protein: ASSYWEGPNYGYT
J gene: TRBJ2-3; CDR3 length: 14; V gene: TRBV9; CDR3 protein: ASSRFSGTSTDTQY
J gene: TRBJ1-5; CDR3 length: 14; V gene: TRBV18; CDR3 protein: ASSLFGGQVGQPQH
J gene: TRBJ1-1; CDR3 length: 12; V gene: TRBV19; CDR3 protein: ARRGRRLDTEAF
J gene: TRBJ1-4; CDR3 length: 11; V gene: TRBV11-2; CDR3 protein: ASSLANIGELF
J gene: TRBJ1-4; CDR3 length: 16; V gene: TRBV4-3; CDR3 protein: ASSQEVRQGATNEKLF
J gene: TRBJ2-3; CDR3 length: 14; V gene: TRBV7-9; CDR3 protein: ASSLAGGAGADTQY
J gene: TRBJ2-2; CDR3 length: 13; V gene: TRBV6-1; CDR3 protein: ASSDQGQGTGELF
J gene: TRBJ2-5; CDR3 length: 10; V gene: TRBV18; CDR3 protein: ASSRPQETQY
J gene: TRBJ2-7; CDR3 length: 11; V gene: TRBV5-4; CDR3 protein: ASSSGLSYEQY
J gene: TRBJ1-1; CDR3 length: 13; V gene: TRBV7-2; CDR3 protein: ASTSRGRTNTEAF
J gene: TRBJ1-5; CDR3 length: 14; V gene: TRBV28; CDR3 protein: ASSPPRQGGNQPQH
J gene: TRBJ2-5; CDR3 length: 14; V gene: TRBV5-6; CDR3 protein: ASSLVAGGGWETQY
J gene: TRBJ2-7; CDR3 length: 10; V gene: TRBV11-3; CDR3 protein: ASSLVPYEQY
J gene: TRBJ1-2; CDR3 length: 13; V gene: TRBV11-3; CDR3 protein: ASSLDSSSNYGYT